This T cell receptor (beta chain) was sequenced in a study of blood T cell repertoires in COVID-19. Study-wide context: The origin of the acute and convalescent COVID-19 samples was the United States, Italy and Spain.

This study enrolled people aged about 18 to 95 from about 26 US geographic areas. Assignment of participants to cohorts was predicated upon participant-reported clinical history. Authors' analysis steps: The authors estimated nucleated cell counts from reference gene primer amplification. Sequencing used immunoSEQ multiplex PCR; TCRdb keeps in-frame clones, though not all of them. V and J calls and clone size are those listed in that table; D and trimming were worked out from the DNA. The sample lists under 350,000 clones, approximately 86% seen once, with roughly 4.2% in the top ten. The CDR3 is 15 residues long. Unmatched junction bases numbered 5, after V lost 4 bases and J lost 7 bases. The germline gives CDR1 LGHNA, CDR2 YSLEER.

V and J are TRBV4-3 and TRBJ1-5, with 12 bases aligning to TRBD1. Material for sequencing was PBMCs or T cells enriched from blood (not recorded which). This sequence originates from a woman aged 35 to 49 with acute COVID-19. This CDR3 is CASSPGTGGAQPQHF. In DNA, the CDR3 is TGCGCCAGCAGCCCCGGGACAGGGGGCGCCCAGCCCCAGCATTTT.